One and the same sample provided the 27 T cell receptor beta chains below, sequenced in a study of blood T cell repertoires in COVID-19. The table came from immunoSEQ multiplex PCR; TCRdb's copy has only in-frame clones and leaves some out. The table shows 150,000 to 200,000 clones, with roughly 84% occurring only once. Material: PBMCs or T cells enriched from blood (not recorded which). These receptors were taken from a woman aged 30 to 39 who had been exposed to COVID-19.

The rearrangement joins TRBV3-1 (or the pseudogene TRBV3-2) to TRBJ2-3, with 11 bases identical to TRBD1. This CDR3 region has 15 residues. Germline V lookup: CDR1 LGHDT, CDR2 YNNKEL (reference sequence). J was trimmed by 4 bases and V by 2 bases; bases with no gene match: 2. This CDR3 is CASSQRDRGADTQYF. DNA of the CDR3: TGTGCCAGCAGCCAAAGGGACAGGGGGGCAGATACGCAGTATTTT.

The chain joins TRBV5-1 to TRBJ1-2, with D maybe TRBD1 (6 bases). The length of the CDR3 is 13 residues. Trimming pared 4 bases from V and 5 bases from J, leaving 12 bases between. CDR1 and CDR2 (germline): SGHRS, YFSETQ. The DNA of the CDR3 is TGCGCCAGCAGCCCTGGACAGTATTATGGCTACACCTTC. This encodes CASSPGQYYGYTF.

Concerning this clone itself: At one end the junction does not follow the germline gene, possibly because of a read error. This sequence joins TRBV3-1 (or the pseudogene TRBV3-2) and TRBJ1-6; no definite D call. The CDR3 length is 17 residues. Germline CDR1 reads LGHDT; CDR2 reads YNNKEL (reference sequence). The CDR3 loop is CASRQRTPSSYNSPLHF. Written as DNA, the CDR3 is TGTGCCAGCCGCCAAAGAACACCTAGCTCCTATAATTCACCCCTCCACTTT.

This clone was counted a few times. The chain combines TRBV5-8 with TRBJ2-7, with D tentatively TRBD2 (7 bases). The CDR3 consists of 17 residues. V dropped 0 bases and J dropped 1 base, with 17 bases sitting between them. Germline assignment: CDR1 SGHTS and CDR2 YDEGEE. As DNA, the CDR3 is TGTGCCAGCAGCTTGGCACCAGGGGAGGGCCGATCCTACGAGCAGTACTTC. Translated, it gives CASSLAPGEGRSYEQYF.

The chain recombines TRBV5-1 with TRBJ2-3; weak D call: TRBD1 (5 bases). V was cut by 0 bases and J by 2 bases, with 10 bases left in between. There are 15 residues in the CDR3. Germline V gives CDR1 SGHRS, CDR2 YFSETQ. CDR3: CASSLGGHFTDTQYF. DNA of the CDR3: TGCGCCAGCAGCTTGGGAGGACATTTCACAGATACGCAGTATTTT. Supplemented by reference TRBV5-1 and TRBJ2-3, the full variable domain reads KAGVTQTPRYLIKTRGQQVTLSCSPISGHRSVSWYQQTPGQGLQFLFEYFSETQRNKGNFPGRFSGRQFSNSRSEMNVSTLELGDSALYLCASSLGGHFTDTQYFGPGTRLTVL.

This chain uses TRBV11-2 with TRBJ2-7; 7 bases line up with TRBD2. CDR3 length equals 15 residues. Germline loops: CDR1 SGHAT, CDR2 FQNNGV. V lost 3 bases to trimming and J lost 4 bases; unmatched junction nucleotides: 9. This CDR3 is CASSLYGGSGYEQYF. The CDR3 DNA reads TGTGCCAGCAGCTTGTACGGGGGGTCTGGTTACGAGCAGTACTTC.

A word on this clone: Within the sample, other DNA sequences also encode this same CDR3. The V and J genes are TRBV9 and TRBJ1-4; D is possibly TRBD1 (5 bases). Germline V gene lookup returns CDR1 SGDLS and CDR2 YYNGEE. Between the trimmed V and J ends, which lost 1 base and 3 bases, there was a span of 7 bases. This CDR3 has 14 amino acids. The DNA of the CDR3 is TGTGCCAGCAGCGTACAAGGGGCTAATGAAAAACTGTTTTTT. The encoded protein is CASSVQGANEKLFF.

The chain recombines TRBV11-2 with TRBJ2-1; TRBD2 is a possible D gene (5 bases). This CDR3 has 14 residues. The V and J ends lost 1 base and 8 bases respectively, with 12 bases between them. Germline lookup yields CDR1 SGHAT and CDR2 FQNNGV. CDR3 nucleotide sequence: TGTGCCAGCAGCTTAGTCGGGATTGGGGATGAGCAGTTCTTC. Translating it yields CASSLVGIGDEQFF.

The rearrangement uses TRBV7-6 and TRBJ2-3, with 8 bases matching TRBD2. CDR1 and CDR2 from the germline V gene are SGHVS and FNYEAQ. This CDR3 spans 17 amino acids. J was trimmed by 6 bases and V by 5 bases; bases with no gene match: 16. The CDR3 DNA is TGTGCCAGCAGCCTCATGATCGGGCGGGGGGCAGGGGATACGCAGTATTTT. Translation: CASSLMIGRGAGDTQYF.

The J gene is TRBJ2-1, the V gene TRBV11-2; the D gene is possibly TRBD1 (5 bases). This CDR3 has 14 residues. Trimming removed 4 bases at V and 5 bases at J, with 12 bases between. CDR1 SGHAT and CDR2 FQNNGV come from the germline V gene. DNA for the CDR3: TGTGCCAGCAGCTCGCTTCTAGGGGACAATGAGCAGTTCTTC. Protein sequence: CASSSLLGDNEQFF.

The rearrangement joins TRBV5-1 to TRBJ2-5; D gene ambiguous. Germline V gene sequence: CDR1 SGHRS, CDR2 YFSETQ. The CDR3 loop spans 14 amino acids. Trimming cost V 0 bases and J 5 bases, with 11 bases left between them. CDR3 nucleotides: TGCGCCAGCAGCTTGGGAGACTTCTCGGAGACCCAGTACTTC. Translating gives CASSLGDFSETQYF.

The V gene is TRBV24-1, the J gene TRBJ2-3; D gene ambiguous. Germline CDR1 KGHDR, CDR2 SFDVKD. CDR3 length: 12 amino acids. V lost 5 bases to trimming and J lost 1 base, with 3 bases between them. The CDR3 is CATSAGTDTQYF. The DNA of the CDR3 is TGTGCCACCAGTGCCGGCACAGATACGCAGTATTTT.

The chain combines TRBV5-1 with TRBJ1-3, with 9 bases that match TRBD1. CDR3 length: 17 amino acids. The junction had 7 bases not matched to a gene; V was cut back by 2 bases and J by 1 base. Germline CDR1 is SGHRS and CDR2 is YFSETQ. CDR3 protein: CASSFFTGGRSGNTIYF. CDR3 coding DNA: TGCGCCAGCAGCTTTTTTACAGGGGGCAGGTCTGGAAACACCATATATTTT. Filled out from reference TRBV5-1 and TRBJ1-3, the complete variable domain reads KAGVTQTPRYLIKTRGQQVTLSCSPISGHRSVSWYQQTPGQGLQFLFEYFSETQRNKGNFPGRFSGRQFSNSRSEMNVSTLELGDSALYLCASSFFTGGRSGNTIYFGEGSWLTVV.

V gene TRBV3-1 (or the pseudogene TRBV3-2) combines with J gene TRBJ1-5; D might be TRBD1 (6 bases). The CDR3 contains 14 residues. V was trimmed by 5 bases and J by 5 bases, leaving 13 bases between them. Germline CDR1 and CDR2: LGHDT and YNNKEL (reference sequence). Here the CDR3 reads CASSAGVGDQPQHF. CDR3 sequence (DNA): TGTGCCAGCAGCGCAGGGGTTGGAGATCAGCCCCAGCATTTT.

The rearrangement uses TRBV6-6 and TRBJ2-3, with 7 bases lining up with TRBD2. Germline CDR1 reads MNHNY; CDR2 reads SVGAGI (reference sequence). This CDR3 is 14 amino acids long. V was pared by 6 bases and J by 1 base, with 4 bases of the junction left unmatched. The CDR3 region is CASRAGDGTDTQYF. CDR3 nucleotide sequence: TGTGCCAGCAGGGCGGGGGATGGCACAGATACGCAGTATTTT.

The chain recombines TRBV9 with TRBJ2-5, with TRBD2 matching over 11 bases. V shed 1 base and J 5 bases; nucleotides not matched to a gene: 10. The CDR3 is made up of 17 amino acids. Germline V CDR1 and CDR2: SGDLS, YYNGEE. Here the CDR3 reads CASSVLAGGQHAETQYF. CDR3 coding DNA: TGTGCCAGCAGCGTACTAGCGGGGGGACAACACGCGGAGACCCAGTACTTC.

For the CDR3, the DNA is TGTGCCAGCTCACCCGGCCCCGAGGGCAGCAATCAGCCCCAGCATTTT. Amino acid sequence: CASSPGPEGSNQPQHF. The chain is built from TRBV18 and TRBJ1-5; D unresolved. In germline, CDR1 is KGHSH, CDR2 LQKENI. The CDR3 spans 16 residues. V was pared by 3 bases and J by 1 base, with 13 bases between.

This clone was counted only a few times. V and J are TRBV18 and TRBJ1-4; a possible D gene is TRBD1 (6 bases). Germline CDR1 and CDR2: KGHSH and LQKENI. There are 15 residues in the CDR3. V was shortened by 2 bases and J by 5 bases, with 12 bases between the two germline ends. The CDR3 coding sequence is TGTGCCAGCTCACCAGACGGGGGGCCCAATGAAAAACTGTTTTTT. Protein sequence: CASSPDGGPNEKLFF.

V usage is TRBV5-1 and J usage is TRBJ1-2, with TRBD1 as a possible D gene (5 bases). The CDR3 sequence is 15 residues long. The germline CDR1 and CDR2 sequences are SGHRS and YFSETQ. V gave up 7 bases and J gave up 5 bases, with 21 bases separating them. The CDR3 coding sequence is TGCGCCAGCGGGGAAGGGACCGGAGGGGAATATGGCTACACCTTC. It encodes CASGEGTGGEYGYTF.

The gene calls are TRBV19 and TRBJ1-5; D is perhaps TRBD1 (5 bases). Trimming cost V 1 base and J 1 base, with 8 bases left between them. The CDR3 is 15 residues long. Germline CDR1 LNHDA, CDR2 SQIVND (reference sequence). This chain's CDR3 is CASSIGTISNQPQHF. In DNA form, the CDR3 reads TGTGCCAGTAGTATAGGGACAATAAGCAATCAGCCCCAGCATTTT.

V is TRBV6-5 and J is TRBJ2-6; D is unclear. This CDR3 has 14 amino acids. V lost 7 bases to trimming and J lost 0 bases, with 7 bases between them. The germline V gene has CDR1 MNHEY and CDR2 SVGAGI. CDR3 DNA: TGTGCCAGCAACAGAGCCTCTGGGGCCAACGTCCTGACTTTC. Protein: CASNRASGANVLTF.

This sequence joins TRBV7-2 and TRBJ2-1; 9 bases line up with TRBD2. The CDR3 loop spans 14 amino acids. Trimming at V came to 3 bases and at J to 11 bases, leaving 8 bases not matched to a gene. Germline lookup yields CDR1 SGHTA and CDR2 FQGNSA. CDR3 coding DNA: TGTGCCAGCAGCTTGGTTCTAGCGGGGAGACAGCAGTTCTTC. Translating gives CASSLVLAGRQQFF. The whole variable domain, filled in from reference TRBV7-2 and TRBJ2-1, reads GAGVSQSPSNKVTEKGKDVELRCDPISGHTALYWYRQSLGQGLEFLIYFQGNSAPDKSGLPSDRFSAERTGGSVSTLTIQRTQQEDSAVYLCASSLVLAGRQQFFGPGTRLTVL.

The rearrangement uses TRBV18 and TRBJ2-5, with D maybe TRBD1 (6 bases). The CDR3 length is 15 residues. Trimming stripped 5 bases from V and 0 bases from J, with 13 bases between. The V gene's germline CDR1 is KGHSH and CDR2 LQKENI. Written as DNA, the CDR3 is TGTGCCAGCTCATTGAGGGACATGTACCAAGAGACCCAGTACTTC. This sequence encodes CASSLRDMYQETQYF.

This rearrangement joins TRBV5-1 to TRBJ2-2; 11 bases map to TRBD1. Germline trimming cut 3 bases from V and 5 bases from J; bases unmatched to any gene: 3. The germline V gene encodes CDR1 SGHRS and CDR2 YFSETQ. The CDR3 extends over 15 amino acids. The CDR3 bases are TGCGCCAGCAGCTCCGGGGACAGGGGGACCGGGGAGCTGTTTTTT. As protein: CASSSGDRGTGELFF.

In DNA, the CDR3 is TGCGCCAGCAGCTCGGGGGACTCCTACGAGCAGTACTTC. It codes for CASSSGDSYEQYF. The chain carries TRBV5-1 and TRBJ2-7; weak D call: TRBD2 (6 bases). The CDR3 length is 13 residues. CDR1 and CDR2 from the germline V gene are SGHRS and YFSETQ. V lost 3 bases, J lost 0 bases, and 7 bases lay in between.

The genes are TRBV10-3 and TRBJ2-7, with 7 nucleotides matching TRBD1. The CDR3 is 11 amino acids. The germline V gene has CDR1 ENHRY and CDR2 SYGVKD. Unmatched junction bases numbered 2, after V lost 11 bases and J lost 1 base. The CDR3 loop reads CAVGQSYEQYF. The CDR3 DNA reads as TGTGCCGTGGGACAGTCCTACGAGCAGTACTTC.

The rearrangement links TRBV19 to TRBJ2-5; 9 bases are shared with TRBD2. This CDR3 is 14 amino acids long. Germline lookup yields CDR1 LNHDA and CDR2 SQIVND (reference sequence). V lost 8 bases and J lost 5; bases outside the gene matches: 9. DNA of the CDR3: TGTGCCAGTGGAAATAGCGGGGGCCGGGAGACCCAGTACTTC. Translating it yields CASGNSGGRETQYF. Full variable domain (outside the CDR3, taken from reference TRBV19 and TRBJ2-5): DGGITQSPKYLFRKEGQNVTLSCEQNLNHDAMYWYRQDPGQGLRLIYYSQIVNDFQKGDIAEGYSVSREKKESFPLTVTSAQKNPTAFYLCASGNSGGRETQYFGPGTRLLVL.